This T cell receptor beta chain was profiled in a study of blood T cell repertoires in COVID-19 (dated by TCRdb to 2019 to 2021). Regarding the study in general: Samples covering the acute and convalescent phases of COVID-19 were provided by collaborators in the United States, Italy and Spain. The repertoires were released in a freely available public database meant as a resource for research on the immune response to SARS-CoV-2. Where available, HLA class I and class II types were obtained from metadata supplied by the sample provider rather than from assay-based typing. Deeply sampled blood TCRbeta repertoires from subjects exposed to, actively infected with, or recovered from COVID-19 were included in the dataset. The prospective study material was composed of cDNA or gDNA derived from T cells, B-cell-depleted T cells, or PBMCs. The samples were drawn from the first 160 participants of the ongoing ImmuneRACE study and from 950 to 1,500 subjects provided by 6 global collaborators. Nearly every sample came with metadata listing a de-identified subject ID, COVID-19 status, age in years and sex. Overall study results and their limits: Clinical and demographic metadata were provided uncurated, with the amount varying by source and participant.

One collaborating source in Seattle enrolled patients during active infection and followed them longitudinally through the course of disease. Each collaborating institution followed its own protocols to collect whole blood in K2EDTA tubes. Collaborator samples were shipped for TCRbeta analysis as frozen whole blood, isolated PBMCs, or DNA extracted from either sample type. TCRbeta CDR3 regions were amplified from genomic DNA using the immunoSEQ Assay, a bias-controlled multiplex PCR. Per the source publication's procedure: Within the assay, amplification of reference gene primers was used to estimate how many nucleated cells each sample contained. Sequence reads were collapsed and filtered to measure the absolute abundance of every unique TCRbeta CDR3 rearrangement. For each sample, productive Simpson clonality was calculated by taking the square root of Simpson's diversity index across productive rearrangements. TCRdb carries this immuneACCESS record with in-frame sequences only. Its versions omit some clonotypes, under half of them owing to an unresolved V gene in the studies checked, with the rest unexplained. Clone size and V and J calls were adopted from that table, with D and trimming inferred from the DNA. This sample holds fewer than 650,000 clones; roughly 91% were observed only once. The top ten clones comprise 7.5% to 9.5% of the sample.

Based on the germline V gene, the CDR1 and CDR2 sequences are MDHEN and SYDVKM. The CDR3 measures 16 amino acids from cysteine to phenylalanine. Only the CDR3 DNA is retained, 48 bases long and in frame from the first base. The junction shows trimming of 5 bases on V and 0 bases on J, and the gene matches do not reach 4 bases of it. As regards this clone: This receptor's antigen is unknown. It has no much larger one-base neighbor in the sample; base qualities were not kept.

The chain joins TRBV28 to TRBJ1-5, with 10 bases in between that match TRBD1. The TCR originated in a woman between 50 and 59 years old with COVID-19, enrolled during active disease. Material for sequencing was peripheral blood. This receptor carries the CDR3 CASSPWTGGSNQPQHF. Read as DNA, the sequence is TGTGCCAGCAGTCCATGGACAGGGGGTAGCAATCAGCCCCAGCATTTT.